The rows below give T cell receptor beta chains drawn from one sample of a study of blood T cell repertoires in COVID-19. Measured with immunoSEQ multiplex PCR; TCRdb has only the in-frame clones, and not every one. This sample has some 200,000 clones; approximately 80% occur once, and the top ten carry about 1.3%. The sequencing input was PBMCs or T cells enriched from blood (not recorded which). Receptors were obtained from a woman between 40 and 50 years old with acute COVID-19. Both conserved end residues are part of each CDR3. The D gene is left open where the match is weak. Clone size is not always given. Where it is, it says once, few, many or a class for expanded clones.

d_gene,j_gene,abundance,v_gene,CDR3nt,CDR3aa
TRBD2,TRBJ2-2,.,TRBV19,TGTGCCAGTAGTATCGGACTAGCCGGGGAGCTGTTTTTT,CASSIGLAGELFF
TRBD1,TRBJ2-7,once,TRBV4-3,TGCGCCAGCAGCCAAGACGCCGGGACAGCCTCCTACGAGCAGTACTTC,CASSQDAGTASYEQYF
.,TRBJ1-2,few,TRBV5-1,TGCGCCAGCAGCTTGGATGGCCAGGGAACCTCTTACTATGGCTACACCTTC,CASSLDGQGTSYYGYTF
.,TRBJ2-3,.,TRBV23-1,TGCGCCAGCAGTCACCCCCGAGTAAGGGGCCAGTTCGGTACAGATACGCAGTATTTT,CASSHPRVRGQFGTDTQYF
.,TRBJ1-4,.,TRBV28,TGTGCCAGTTCCCCGGGTCATATGAGCGTAAAACTGTTTTTT,CASSPGHMSVKLFF
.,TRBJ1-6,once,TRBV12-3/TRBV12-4,TGTGCCAGCAGTAAATCGAATTCACCCCTCCACTTT,CASSKSNSPLHF
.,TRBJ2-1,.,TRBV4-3,TGCGCCAGCAGCCAAGAGGGGGGTTCATCACAGTTCTTC,CASSQEGGSSQFF
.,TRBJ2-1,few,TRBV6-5,TGTGCCAGCACCCGATCCAGTCCCTACAATGAGCAGTTCTTC,CASTRSSPYNEQFF
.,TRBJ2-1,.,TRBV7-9,TGTGCCAGCAGCTTGTACTTATCCTACAATGAGCAGTTCTTC,CASSLYLSYNEQFF
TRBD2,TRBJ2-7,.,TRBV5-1,TGCGCCAGCAGCCCCGCCGGGACTAGCGGGTTTTACGAGCAGTACTTC,CASSPAGTSGFYEQYF
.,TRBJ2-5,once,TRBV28,TGTGCCAGCAGTCTCCCCCCGGCCCAGTACTTC,CASSLPPAQYF
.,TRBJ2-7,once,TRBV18,TGTGCCAGCTCACCACCGTCGAACAGTTTCTCCGACGAGCAGTACTTC,CASSPPSNSFSDEQYF
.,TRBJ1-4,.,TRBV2,TGTGCCAGCACCTACGTAGTAAATGAAAAACTGTTTTTT,CASTYVVNEKLFF
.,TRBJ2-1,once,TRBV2,TGTGCCTCCCAGCGGAGCTACTACAATGAGCAGTTCTTC,CASQRSYYNEQFF
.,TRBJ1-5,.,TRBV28,TGTGCCAGCAGTCCAGAGGACAGCTATAGCAATCAGCCCCAGCATTTT,CASSPEDSYSNQPQHF
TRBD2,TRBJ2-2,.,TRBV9,TGTGCCAGCAGCTCGGGAGGTCTGAACACCGGGGAGCTGTTTTTT,CASSSGGLNTGELFF
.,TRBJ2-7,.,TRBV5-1,TGCGCCAGCAGCTTGTGGTTCAGCCAGGGGAGTTACGAGCAGTACTTC,CASSLWFSQGSYEQYF
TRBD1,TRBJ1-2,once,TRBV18,TGTGCCAGCTCACCGGGACAGATTGGGAATGGCTACACCTTC,CASSPGQIGNGYTF
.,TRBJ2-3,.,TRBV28,TGTGCCAGCAGTCTAACCCAGACAGGTGATACAGATACGCAGTATTTT,CASSLTQTGDTDTQYF
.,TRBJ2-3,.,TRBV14,TGTGCCAGCAGCCAAGCCGTTCCGGCAGATACGCAGTATTTT,CASSQAVPADTQYF
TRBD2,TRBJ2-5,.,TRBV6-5,TGTGCCTCCCGGGTTAGCGGGATCCAAGAGACCCAGTACTTC,CASRVSGIQETQYF
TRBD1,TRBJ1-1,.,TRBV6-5,TGTGCCAGCAGTTCGGACAGGCCCCCTGAAGCTTTCTTT,CASSSDRPPEAFF
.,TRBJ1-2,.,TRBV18,TGTGCCAGCTCACCCCCCGGACTGTACTATGGCTACACCTTC,CASSPPGLYYGYTF
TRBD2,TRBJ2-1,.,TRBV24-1,TGTGCCACCAGTGATTCAGCGGAGACTAGCGGGAGGTTCAATGAGCAGTTCTTC,CATSDSAETSGRFNEQFF
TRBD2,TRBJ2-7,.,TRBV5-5,TGTGCCAGCAGCTTGGCTCCTAGCGGGAGGGCCTACGAGCAGTACTTC,CASSLAPSGRAYEQYF
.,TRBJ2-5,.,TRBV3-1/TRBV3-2,TGTGCCAGCAGCCAACGGACAGCCCAAGAGACCCAGTACTTC,CASSQRTAQETQYF
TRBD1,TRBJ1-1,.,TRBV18,TGTGCCAGCTCGGGACAGCCAACCTTAGAGTCTGAAGCTTTCTTT,CASSGQPTLESEAFF
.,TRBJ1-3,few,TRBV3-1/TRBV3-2,TGTGCCAGCAGCCAGAGGGGGTCTGGAAACACCATATATTTT,CASSQRGSGNTIYF
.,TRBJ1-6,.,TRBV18,TGTGCCAGCTCACTTCAGGGCTCCTATAATTCACCCCTCCACTTT,CASSLQGSYNSPLHF
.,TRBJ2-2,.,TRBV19,TGTGCCAGTAGACCACCTTTATACGGGTCCGGGGAGCTGTTTTTT,CASRPPLYGSGELFF
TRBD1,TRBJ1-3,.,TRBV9,TGTGCCAGCAGCTCCCGGACAGGGGGCGCCGCCGGAAACACCATATATTTT,CASSSRTGGAAGNTIYF
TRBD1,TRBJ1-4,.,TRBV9,TGTGCCAGCAGCCCCCGGACAGGGGCTCTGGAAAAACTGTTTTTT,CASSPRTGALEKLFF
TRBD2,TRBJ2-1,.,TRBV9,TGTGCCAGCAGCGTAGAGGGGCTAGCGGGGAGCTCCTACAATGAGCAGTTCTTC,CASSVEGLAGSSYNEQFF
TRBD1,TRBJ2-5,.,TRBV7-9,TGTGCCAGCAGCTTAGGGACACAGGGGCAAGAGACCCAGTACTTC,CASSLGTQGQETQYF
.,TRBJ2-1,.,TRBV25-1,TGTGCCAGCAGGACCGACACAGGGCGCAACAATGAGCAGTTCTTC,CASRTDTGRNNEQFF
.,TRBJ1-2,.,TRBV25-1,TGTGCCAGCAGTGACCCGGGGGATGGCTATGGCTACACCTTC,CASSDPGDGYGYTF
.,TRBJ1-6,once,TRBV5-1,TGCGCCAGCGGAGAAGGGGTGGATGGTTCACCCCTCCACTTT,CASGEGVDGSPLHF
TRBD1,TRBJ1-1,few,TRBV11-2,TGTGCCAGCGGTCGACAGGGGGCAACTGAAGCTTTCTTT,CASGRQGATEAFF
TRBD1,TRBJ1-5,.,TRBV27,TGTGCCAGCAGTTTAACCGGGACAGGGAGCAATCAGCCCCAGCATTTT,CASSLTGTGSNQPQHF
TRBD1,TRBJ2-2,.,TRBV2,TGTGCCAGCAGAGGGGACAGGGGATACGCCGGGGAGCTGTTTTTT,CASRGDRGYAGELFF
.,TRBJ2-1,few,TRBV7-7,TGTGCCAGCAGCTTAGCGCTGGTGACGGTGAGGCACTACAATGAGCAGTTCTTC,CASSLALVTVRHYNEQFF
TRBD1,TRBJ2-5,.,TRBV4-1,TGCGCCAGCAGCGCGACAGGGGGCGGATGGAGGGAGACCCAGTACTTC,CASSATGGGWRETQYF
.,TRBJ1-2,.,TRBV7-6,TGTGCCAGCAGCCCGCGATCCGGTGCTAACTATGGCTACACCTTC,CASSPRSGANYGYTF
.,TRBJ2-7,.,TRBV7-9,TGTGCCAGCAGCTTAGCCGAAGGGGCCGGATCGAACTTC,CASSLAEGAGSNF